This passage covers 4 T cell receptor beta chains from one sample sequenced in a study of spatial heterogeneity in lung cancer. From the 5' RACE reads, TCRdb called clonotypes with MiXCR, one entry per CDR3 protein. The data show 23,000 or so distinct CDR3 sequences, roughly 6.9% seen once. The time point is: sample taken at primary tumor resection. Sequencing covered unsorted whole RNA taken from tumor, nontumor lung or frozen PBMC. This sample comprised PBMCs, obtained at surgery. The receptors here all came from a male donor with early-stage non-small cell lung cancer.

The gene calls are TRBV9 and TRBJ2-1; D gene uncertain. Germline values: CDR1 SGDLS, CDR2 YYNGEE. The CDR3 length is 14 residues. The ends were cut back, 2 bases at V and 5 bases at J, with 11 bases in the middle. CDR3 sequence reads: CASSVTGTNNEQFF. The CDR3 DNA reads as TGTGCCAGCAGCGTCACCGGAACCAACAATGAGCAGTTCTTC.

This clonotype was seen ten or more times. V and J are TRBV28 and TRBJ2-7, with no clear D. V lost 5 bases and J lost 3, with 17 bases in between. Germline values: CDR1 MDHEN, CDR2 SYDVKM. This CDR3 is 15 amino acids long. CDR3 sequence (DNA): TGTGCCAGCAGTCCCCTGAGTTATCGAGACTACGAGCAGTACTTC. Translating it yields CASSPLSYRDYEQYF.

This clonotype was counted at least ten times. The chain combines TRBV3-1 with TRBJ1-2; 8 nucleotides line up with TRBD1. Germline assignment: CDR1 LGHDT and CDR2 YNNKEL (reference sequence). The V gene end was trimmed by 4 bases and the J gene end by 0 bases; junction bases not matched to a gene: 7. The CDR3 covers 16 residues. As DNA, the CDR3 is TGTGCCAGCAGCCTTATCGACAGGGGAACTAACTATGGCTACACCTTC. Its protein product is CASSLIDRGTNYGYTF.

This clonotype was counted ten times or more. V and J are TRBV12-3 or TRBV12-4 and TRBJ1-3; D gene ambiguous. The CDR3 has 12 residues. V gave up 3 bases and J gave up 4 bases, with 4 bases separating them. The CDR3 reads CASSFMGNTIYF. The DNA of the CDR3 is TGTGCCAGCAGTTTTATGGGAAACACCATATATTTT.